This TCR beta chain came from a study of identifying expanded T cells in peripheral blood. Study-level findings and limits: Roughly 1.2 clones differed between technical replicates, versus roughly 16 and 20 over time. Clone count variance between approximately two-week samples rose with total template count.

TCRdb's table, derived via immunoSEQ multiplex PCR, lists solely in-frame clones and lacks some. Here the sample spans approximately 100,000 clones, about 83% being singletons. Regarding this clone: What it binds is not known.

During the collection period, no donor immune events like infections were recorded. This CDR3 is 15 amino acids long. V was pared by 4 bases and J by 4 bases, with 13 bases between. Per germline, CDR1 MNHEY and CDR2 SMNVEV (reference sequence). The sequence derives from a person between 18 and 75 years old in good health. V and J are TRBV27 and TRBJ2-2; weak D call: TRBD1 (6 bases). Sequenced: blood. As DNA, the CDR3 is TGTGCCAGCAGTTCCGGGACACCTATCACCGGGGAGCTGTTTTTT. Its translation is CASSSGTPITGELFF.